This TCR beta chain stems from a study of cytomegalovirus exposure and HLA in healthy donors. CDR3 length: 15 amino acids. After removal of 2 bases from V and 2 bases from J, the junction contained 2 bases not matched to a gene. Germline assignment: CDR1 ENHRY and CDR2 SYGVKD. Broader study findings: Some V segments (TRBV6-2 and TRBV6-3 among them) were excluded as indistinguishable. Cytomegalovirus status was reportedly diagnosed by the classifier with high sensitivity and specificity. Per published accounts, TCR beta sequences correctly predicted the HLA-A and HLA-B alleles of most subjects.

Primers: 60 Vbeta forward and 13 Jbeta reverse. In the original workflow: Unique TCR beta chains numbered approximately 80 million in a later analysis, with roughly 10 million shared. TCRdb's copy holds only in-frame clones and misses some; the assay was immunoSEQ multiplex PCR. For V, J and clone size, that table is used; D and trimming come from the DNA. Of 50,000 to 55,000 clones in the sample, around three fifths were seen once. With respect to this clone: Antigen: not known.

This chain links TRBV10-3 with TRBJ2-7; 11 bases map to TRBD1. Source material: PBMCs. The sequence derives from a human donor in good health. The CDR3 loop reads CAISEMGQGAYEQYF. CDR3 DNA: TGTGCCATCAGTGAGATGGGACAGGGGGCCTACGAGCAGTACTTC.